These T cell receptor beta chains were read from a single sample in a study of blood T cells in healthy people across ages. TCRdb processed the 5' RACE reads anew with MiXCR; each CDR3 protein has one entry. The repertoire includes around 990,000 distinct CDR3 sequences, less than 45% of them detected once, and under 15% sits in the top ten. Sequencing was carried out using blood. These receptors came from a man aged 18 to 29 in good health. Each CDR3 is given with its conserved first and last residue. The D gene is left open where the match is weak. The listing skips clone size in some rows; elsewhere it reads once, few, many or a size class.

J gene | D gene | clone size | CDR3 length | V gene | CDR3 DNA | CDR3 protein
TRBJ2-1 | TRBD1 | many | 13 | TRBV29-1 | TGCAGCGTTGATGGGACAGGGTACAATGAGCAGTTCTTC | CSVDGTGYNEQFF
TRBJ2-7 | TRBD1 | few | 15 | TRBV7-9 | TGTGCCAGCAGCTACCGGGACAGGGGAATAGACGAGCAGTACTTC | CASSYRDRGIDEQYF
TRBJ2-3 | - | - | 15 | TRBV20-1 | TGCAGTGCTAGAGATTATCAGCGGGGCACAGATACGCAGTATTTT | CSARDYQRGTDTQYF
TRBJ2-3 | - | - | 14 | TRBV9 | TGTGCCAGCAGCGTAGGAGGGGGTGGAGATACGCAGTATTTT | CASSVGGGGDTQYF
TRBJ1-2 | TRBD1 | - | 13 | TRBV30 | TGTGCCTGGACTCAAGACAGGGTGTATGGCTACACCTTC | CAWTQDRVYGYTF
TRBJ2-6 | - | few | 17 | TRBV28 | TGTGCCAGCAGTTCCCCCGGGCAGATTTCTGGGGCCAACGTCCTGACTTTC | CASSSPGQISGANVLTF
TRBJ1-5 | - | - | 14 | TRBV4-3 | TGCGCCAGCAGCCAGGCAACGAGGTATCAGCCCCAGCATTTT | CASSQATRYQPQHF
TRBJ2-7 | TRBD1 | few | 14 | TRBV29-1 | TGCAGCGCAGTTACAGGGGGCTCCTACAATGAGCAGTACTTC | CSAVTGGSYNEQYF
TRBJ1-1 | - | - | 17 | TRBV9 | TGTGCCAGCAGCGTAGCCGGGACCCCCAACCTGAACACTGAAGCTTTCTTT | CASSVAGTPNLNTEAFF
TRBJ1-1 | TRBD1 | - | 15 | TRBV27 | TGTGCCAGCAGTTCGGACAGGGGTAGGATTACTGAAGCTTTCTTT | CASSSDRGRITEAFF
TRBJ2-1 | - | few | 15 | TRBV24-1 | TGTGCCACCAGTGATCAACAAGACAGGTCGCATGAGCAGTTCTTC | CATSDQQDRSHEQFF
TRBJ2-1 | - | - | 15 | TRBV9 | TGTGCCAGCTCACTCCGGGGGCTAATATACAATGAGCAGTTCTTC | CASSLRGLIYNEQFF
TRBJ2-1 | - | many | 11 | TRBV9 | TGTGCCAGCAGCGTAGGTCGGGAGCAGTTCTTC | CASSVGREQFF
TRBJ1-1 | - | few | 12 | TRBV30 | TGTGCCTGGATATCCTTCCGGGCTGAAGCTTTCTTT | CAWISFRAEAFF
TRBJ2-1 | - | - | 15 | TRBV6-2/TRBV6-3 | TGTGCCAGCAGCTCAGGGACTGCTACCTACAATGAGCAGTTCTTC | CASSSGTATYNEQFF
TRBJ2-1 | TRBD2 | many | 15 | TRBV11-2 | TGTGCCAGCAGCTCTCTAGCGGGGGCCTACAATGAGCAGTTCTTC | CASSSLAGAYNEQFF
TRBJ2-2 | - | - | 14 | TRBV20-1 | TGCAGTGCTTCAAAGGTCACGAACACCGGGGAGCTGTTTTTT | CSASKVTNTGELFF
TRBJ2-1 | - | few | 15 | TRBV4-1 | TGCGCCAGCAGCCAAGATCCTGCGGCGTACAATGAGCAGTTCTTC | CASSQDPAAYNEQFF
TRBJ1-5 | - | few | 15 | TRBV5-5 | TGTGCCAGCAGCTTGGTCGGGAGGAGCAATCAGCCCCAGCATTTT | CASSLVGRSNQPQHF
TRBJ2-2 | - | - | 16 | TRBV11-2 | TGTGCCAGCAGCTCACAGGCTGGGAGAGACACCGGGGAGCTGTTTTTT | CASSSQAGRDTGELFF
TRBJ2-1 | TRBD2 | - | 19 | TRBV20-1 | TGCAGTGCTAGGTCACTAGCGGGGGGGCCCAATCTTTCCTACAATGAGCAGTTCTTC | CSARSLAGGPNLSYNEQFF
TRBJ2-1 | TRBD2 | few | 16 | TRBV6-1 | TGTGCCAGCAGTGAAGGCCCTAGCGGGCACTACAATGAGCAGTTCTTC | CASSEGPSGHYNEQFF
TRBJ1-4 | - | few | 14 | TRBV15 | TGTGCCACCTCGGGGGCGCGTACTAATGAAAAACTGTTTTTT | CATSGARTNEKLFF
TRBJ2-5 | - | - | 17 | TRBV21-1 | - | CASSKRGTYQTRLHLRF
TRBJ1-2 | TRBD1 | - | 12 | TRBV12-3/TRBV12-4 | TGTGCCAGCAAACAGGGGGCGCTCGGCCACACCTTC | CASKQGALGHTF
TRBJ2-6 | TRBD1 | few | 18 | TRBV12-3/TRBV12-4 | TGTGCCAGCAAGACAATCCGGGACAGGGGTTCTGGGGCCAACGTCCTGACTTTC | CASKTIRDRGSGANVLTF
TRBJ2-2 | - | - | 15 | TRBV27 | TGTGCCAGCAGTTTTGTGAGGACGAACACCGGGGAGCTGTTTTTT | CASSFVRTNTGELFF
TRBJ1-1 | TRBD1 | - | 15 | TRBV5-6 | TGTGCCAGCAGCAGAGAGGGGGCCCCCAACACTGAAGCTTTCTTT | CASSREGAPNTEAFF
TRBJ2-1 | - | - | 16 | TRBV10-3 | TGTGCCATCAGTGTGGAGGGGGGGCCTAAATACAATGAGCAGTTCTTC | CAISVEGGPKYNEQFF
TRBJ2-7 | - | - | 14 | TRBV7-2 | TGTGCCAGCAGCTCCGACAGATATACTCGGGAGCAGTACTTC | CASSSDRYTREQYF
TRBJ1-4 | TRBD1 | few | 15 | TRBV27 | TGTGCCAGCAGTCTAACAGGGGTTCTGAGTGAAAAACTGTTTTTT | CASSLTGVLSEKLFF
TRBJ1-2 | - | - | 12 | TRBV27 | TGTGCCAGCAGTTCATCGGGGGAAGGCTACACCTTC | CASSSSGEGYTF
TRBJ2-1 | - | - | 16 | TRBV11-2 | TGTGCCAGCAGCTTAGGACCAGGCGGGTATAACAATGAGCAGTTCTTC | CASSLGPGGYNNEQFF